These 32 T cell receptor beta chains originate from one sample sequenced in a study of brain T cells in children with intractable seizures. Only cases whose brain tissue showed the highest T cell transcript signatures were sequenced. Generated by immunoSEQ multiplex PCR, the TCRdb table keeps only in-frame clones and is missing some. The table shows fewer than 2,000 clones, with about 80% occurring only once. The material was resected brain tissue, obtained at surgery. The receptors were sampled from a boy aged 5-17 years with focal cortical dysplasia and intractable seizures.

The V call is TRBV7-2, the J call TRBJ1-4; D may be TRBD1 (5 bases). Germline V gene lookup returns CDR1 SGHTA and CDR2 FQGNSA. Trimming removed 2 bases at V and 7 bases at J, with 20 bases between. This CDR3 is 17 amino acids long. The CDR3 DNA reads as TGTGCCAGCAGCTTACGGGGGACTCCGGTTGGAGGTGAAAAACTGTTTTTT. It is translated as CASSLRGTPVGGEKLFF.

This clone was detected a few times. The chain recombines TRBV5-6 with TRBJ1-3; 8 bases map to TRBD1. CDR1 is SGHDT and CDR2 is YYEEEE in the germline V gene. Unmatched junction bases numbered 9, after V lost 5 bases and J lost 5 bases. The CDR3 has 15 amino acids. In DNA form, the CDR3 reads TGTGCCAGCAGAGACCTACAGGGGGGTAGAAACACCATATATTTT. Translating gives CASRDLQGGRNTIYF.

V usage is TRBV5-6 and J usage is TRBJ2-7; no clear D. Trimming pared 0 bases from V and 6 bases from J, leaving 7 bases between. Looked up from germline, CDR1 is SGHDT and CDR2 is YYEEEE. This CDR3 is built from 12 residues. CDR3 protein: CASSLGAVEQYF. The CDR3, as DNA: TGTGCCAGCAGCTTGGGGGCGGTCGAGCAGTACTTC.

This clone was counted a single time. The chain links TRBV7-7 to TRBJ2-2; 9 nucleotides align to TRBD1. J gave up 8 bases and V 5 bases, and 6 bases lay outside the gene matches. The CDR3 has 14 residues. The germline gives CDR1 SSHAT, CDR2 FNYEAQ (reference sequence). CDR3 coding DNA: TGTGCCAGCAGCCTTACAGGGGGCAGTGGGGAGCTGTTTTTT. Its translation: CASSLTGGSGELFF.

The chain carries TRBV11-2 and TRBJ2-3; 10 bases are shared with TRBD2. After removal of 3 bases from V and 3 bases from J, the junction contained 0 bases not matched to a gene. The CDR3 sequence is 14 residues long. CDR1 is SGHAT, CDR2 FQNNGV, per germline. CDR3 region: CASSFSGRTDTQYF. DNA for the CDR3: TGTGCCAGCAGCTTTAGCGGGAGGACAGATACGCAGTATTTT.

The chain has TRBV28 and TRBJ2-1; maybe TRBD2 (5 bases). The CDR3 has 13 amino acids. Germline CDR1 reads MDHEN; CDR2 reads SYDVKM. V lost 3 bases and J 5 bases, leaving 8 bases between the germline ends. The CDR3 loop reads CASSFTRDNEQFF. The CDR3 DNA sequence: TGTGCCAGCAGTTTTACTAGGGACAATGAGCAGTTCTTC.

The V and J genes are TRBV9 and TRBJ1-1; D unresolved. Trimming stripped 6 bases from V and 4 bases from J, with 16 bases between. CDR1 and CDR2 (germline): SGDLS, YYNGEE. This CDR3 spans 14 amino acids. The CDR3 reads CASTPESHGTEAFF. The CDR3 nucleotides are TGTGCCAGCACCCCGGAGTCCCATGGCACTGAAGCTTTCTTT.

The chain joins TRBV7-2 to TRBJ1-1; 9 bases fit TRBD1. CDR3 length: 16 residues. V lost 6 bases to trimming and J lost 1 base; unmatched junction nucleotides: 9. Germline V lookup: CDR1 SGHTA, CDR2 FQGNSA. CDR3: CASRPGQGWRNTEAFF. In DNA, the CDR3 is TGTGCCAGCAGACCAGGACAGGGGTGGAGGAACACTGAAGCTTTCTTT.

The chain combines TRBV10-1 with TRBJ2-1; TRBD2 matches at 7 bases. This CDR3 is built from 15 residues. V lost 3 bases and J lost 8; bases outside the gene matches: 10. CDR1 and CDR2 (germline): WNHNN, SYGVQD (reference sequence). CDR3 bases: TGCGCCAGCAGTGATAGCGGGCTAGCACGGCATGAGCAGTTCTTC. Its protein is CASSDSGLARHEQFF.

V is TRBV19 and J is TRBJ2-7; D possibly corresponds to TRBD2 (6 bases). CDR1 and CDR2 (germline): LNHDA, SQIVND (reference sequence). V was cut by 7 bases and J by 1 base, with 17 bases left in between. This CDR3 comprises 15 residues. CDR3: CASTLRWEASYEQYF. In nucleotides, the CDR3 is TGTGCCAGTACCCTGAGGTGGGAGGCTTCCTACGAGCAGTACTTC.

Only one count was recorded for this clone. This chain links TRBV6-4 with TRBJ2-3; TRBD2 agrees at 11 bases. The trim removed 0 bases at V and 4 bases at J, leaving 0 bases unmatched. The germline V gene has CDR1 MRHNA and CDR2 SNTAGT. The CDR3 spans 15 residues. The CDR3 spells CASSDSSGGADTQYF. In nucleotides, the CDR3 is TGTGCCAGCAGTGACTCTAGCGGGGGGGCAGATACGCAGTATTTT.

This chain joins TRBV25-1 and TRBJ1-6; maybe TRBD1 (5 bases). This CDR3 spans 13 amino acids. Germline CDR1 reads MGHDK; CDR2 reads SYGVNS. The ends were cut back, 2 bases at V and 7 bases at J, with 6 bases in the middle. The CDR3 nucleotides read TGTGCCAGCAGTGAAGGGACCAATTCACCCCTCCACTTT. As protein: CASSEGTNSPLHF.

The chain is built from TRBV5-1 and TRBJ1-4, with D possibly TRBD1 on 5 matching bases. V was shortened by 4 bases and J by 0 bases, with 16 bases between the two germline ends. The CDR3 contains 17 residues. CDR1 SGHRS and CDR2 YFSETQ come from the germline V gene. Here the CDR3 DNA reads TGCGCCAGCAGCCCCGGCGTGGGGGACCCAACTAATGAAAAACTGTTTTTT. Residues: CASSPGVGDPTNEKLFF. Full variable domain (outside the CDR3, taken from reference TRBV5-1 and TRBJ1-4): KAGVTQTPRYLIKTRGQQVTLSCSPISGHRSVSWYQQTPGQGLQFLFEYFSETQRNKGNFPGRFSGRQFSNSRSEMNVSTLELGDSALYLCASSPGVGDPTNEKLFFGSGTQLSVL.

In nucleotides, the CDR3 is TGTGCCAGCAGTTACCGGGACTACAATGAGCAGTTCTTC. Its translation: CASSYRDYNEQFF. The genes are TRBV6-2 or TRBV6-3 and TRBJ2-1; tentative D call: TRBD2 (5 bases). Trimming pared 2 bases from V and 3 bases from J, leaving 5 bases between. Germline CDR1 MNHEY, CDR2 SVGEGT. The CDR3 runs to 13 residues.

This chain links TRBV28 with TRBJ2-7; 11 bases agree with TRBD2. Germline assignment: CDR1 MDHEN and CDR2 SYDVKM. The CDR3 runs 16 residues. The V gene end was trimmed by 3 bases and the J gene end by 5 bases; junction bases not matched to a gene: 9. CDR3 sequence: CASSFGSSGGTNEQYF. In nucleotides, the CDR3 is TGTGCCAGCAGTTTTGGCTCTAGCGGGGGGACCAACGAGCAGTACTTC.

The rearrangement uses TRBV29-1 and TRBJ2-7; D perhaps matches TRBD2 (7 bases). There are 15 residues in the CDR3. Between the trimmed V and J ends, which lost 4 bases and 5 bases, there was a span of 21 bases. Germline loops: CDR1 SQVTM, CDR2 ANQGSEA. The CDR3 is CSVAGDRRGRDEQYF. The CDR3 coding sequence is TGCAGCGTTGCCGGGGATAGGCGGGGGCGCGACGAGCAGTACTTC.

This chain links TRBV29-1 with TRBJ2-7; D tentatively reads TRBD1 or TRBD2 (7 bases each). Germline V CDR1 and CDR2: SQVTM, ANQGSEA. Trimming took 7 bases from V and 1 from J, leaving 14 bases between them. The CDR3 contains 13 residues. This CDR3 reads CSAAGGESYEQYF. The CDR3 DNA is TGCAGCGCTGCAGGGGGGGAATCCTACGAGCAGTACTTC.

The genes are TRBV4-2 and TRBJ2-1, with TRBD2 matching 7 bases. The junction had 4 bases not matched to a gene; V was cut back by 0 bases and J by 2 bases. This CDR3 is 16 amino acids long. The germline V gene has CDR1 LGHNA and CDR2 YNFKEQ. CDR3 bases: TGTGCCAGCAGCCAAGAGGCGGGAGATCCCTACAATGAGCAGTTCTTC. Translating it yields CASSQEAGDPYNEQFF.

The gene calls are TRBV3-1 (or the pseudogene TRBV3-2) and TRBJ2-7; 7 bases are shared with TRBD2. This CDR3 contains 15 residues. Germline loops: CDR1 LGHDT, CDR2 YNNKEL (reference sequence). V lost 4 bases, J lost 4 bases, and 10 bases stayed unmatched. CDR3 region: CASSPSGGGSYEQYF. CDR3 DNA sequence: TGTGCCAGCAGCCCCAGTGGGGGGGGTTCGTACGAGCAGTACTTC.

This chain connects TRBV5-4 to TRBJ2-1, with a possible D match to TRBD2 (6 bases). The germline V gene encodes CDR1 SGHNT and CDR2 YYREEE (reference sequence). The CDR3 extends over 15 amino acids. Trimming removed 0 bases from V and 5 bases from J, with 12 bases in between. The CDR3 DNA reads TGTGCCAGCAGCTTGGAGTCGGGAGACCACAATGAGCAGTTCTTC. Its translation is CASSLESGDHNEQFF.

The CDR3 region is CASSPNRGGDSPLHF. As DNA, the CDR3 is TGCGCCAGCAGCCCCAACAGGGGAGGGGATTCACCCCTCCACTTT. The V gene is TRBV5-1, the J gene TRBJ1-6; 7 bases are shared with TRBD1. The V and J ends lost 4 bases and 8 bases, in that order; junction bases with no gene match: 9. This CDR3 has 15 amino acids. The germline V gene encodes CDR1 SGHRS and CDR2 YFSETQ.

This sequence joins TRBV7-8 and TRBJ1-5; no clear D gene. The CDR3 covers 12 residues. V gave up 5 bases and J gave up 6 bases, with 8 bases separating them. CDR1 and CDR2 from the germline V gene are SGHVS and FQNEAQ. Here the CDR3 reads CASSPFAQPQHF. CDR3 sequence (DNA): TGTGCCAGCAGCCCTTTTGCTCAGCCCCAGCATTTT.

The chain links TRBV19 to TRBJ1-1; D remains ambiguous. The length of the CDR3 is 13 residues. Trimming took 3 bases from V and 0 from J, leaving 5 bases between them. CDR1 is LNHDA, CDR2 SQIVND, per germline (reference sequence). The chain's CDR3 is CASSINMNTEAFF. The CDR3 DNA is TGTGCCAGTAGTATCAACATGAACACTGAAGCTTTCTTT.

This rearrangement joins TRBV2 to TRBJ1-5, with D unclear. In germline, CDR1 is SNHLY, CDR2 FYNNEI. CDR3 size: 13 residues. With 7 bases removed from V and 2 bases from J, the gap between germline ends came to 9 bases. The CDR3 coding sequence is TGTGCCAGCATGGCGGTTGGCAATCAGCCCCAGCATTTT. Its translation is CASMAVGNQPQHF.

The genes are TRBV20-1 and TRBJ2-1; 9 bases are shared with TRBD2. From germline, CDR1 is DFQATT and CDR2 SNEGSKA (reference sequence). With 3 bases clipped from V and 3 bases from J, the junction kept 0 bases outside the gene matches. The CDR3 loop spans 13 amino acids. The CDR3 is CSASSGSYNEQFF. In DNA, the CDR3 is TGCAGTGCTAGTAGCGGGAGCTACAATGAGCAGTTCTTC.

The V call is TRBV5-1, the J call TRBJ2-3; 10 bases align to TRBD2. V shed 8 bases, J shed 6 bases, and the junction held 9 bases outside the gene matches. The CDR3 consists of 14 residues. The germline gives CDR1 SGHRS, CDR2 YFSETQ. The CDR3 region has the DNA TGCGCCAGTTCTAGCGGGAGCTTGGGGGATACGCAGTATTTT. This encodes CASSSGSLGDTQYF. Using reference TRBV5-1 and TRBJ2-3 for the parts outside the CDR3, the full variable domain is KAGVTQTPRYLIKTRGQQVTLSCSPISGHRSVSWYQQTPGQGLQFLFEYFSETQRNKGNFPGRFSGRQFSNSRSEMNVSTLELGDSALYLCASSSGSLGDTQYFGPGTRLTVL.

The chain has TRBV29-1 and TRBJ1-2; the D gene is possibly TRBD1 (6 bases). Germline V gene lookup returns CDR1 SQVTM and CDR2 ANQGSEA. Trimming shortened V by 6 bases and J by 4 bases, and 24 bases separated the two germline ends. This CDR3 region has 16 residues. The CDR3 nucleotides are TGCAGCGTGCCGAAGGTCCCAGGGGCGACGACCTATGGCTACACCTTC. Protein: CSVPKVPGATTYGYTF.

CDR3 loop: CAWSAWTGGSFSETQYF. The DNA for the CDR3 is TGTGCCTGGAGTGCATGGACAGGGGGCTCGTTCTCGGAGACCCAGTACTTC. The genes are TRBV30 and TRBJ2-5, with TRBD1 matching over 11 bases. With V trimmed by 1 base and J by 5 bases, 12 bases remained unmatched. The CDR3 has 17 amino acids. Germline V CDR1 and CDR2: GTSNPN, SVGIG (reference sequence).

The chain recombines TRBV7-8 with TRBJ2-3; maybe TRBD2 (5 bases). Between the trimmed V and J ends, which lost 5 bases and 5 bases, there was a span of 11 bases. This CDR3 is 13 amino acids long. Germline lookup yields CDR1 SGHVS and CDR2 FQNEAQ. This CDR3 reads CASSPPREDTQYF. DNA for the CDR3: TGTGCCAGCAGCCCACCCCGGGAAGATACGCAGTATTTT.

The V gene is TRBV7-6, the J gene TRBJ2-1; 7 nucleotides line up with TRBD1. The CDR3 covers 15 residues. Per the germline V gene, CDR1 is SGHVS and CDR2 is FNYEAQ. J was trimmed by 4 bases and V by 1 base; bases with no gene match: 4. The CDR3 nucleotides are TGTGCCAGCAGCTTAGATCAGGGGGTATACAATGAGCAGTTCTTC. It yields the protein CASSLDQGVYNEQFF.

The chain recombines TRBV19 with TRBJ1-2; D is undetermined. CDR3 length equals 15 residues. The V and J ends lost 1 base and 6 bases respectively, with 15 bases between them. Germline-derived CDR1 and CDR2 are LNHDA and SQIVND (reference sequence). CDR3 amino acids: CASSIVSTHLDGYTF. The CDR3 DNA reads TGTGCCAGTAGTATAGTTTCGACGCACCTGGATGGCTACACCTTC.

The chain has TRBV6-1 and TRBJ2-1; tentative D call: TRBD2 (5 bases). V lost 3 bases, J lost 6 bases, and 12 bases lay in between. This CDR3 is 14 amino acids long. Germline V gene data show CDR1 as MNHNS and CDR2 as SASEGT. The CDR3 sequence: CASSEVPGLNEQFF. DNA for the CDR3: TGTGCCAGCAGTGAGGTCCCTGGACTCAATGAGCAGTTCTTC.